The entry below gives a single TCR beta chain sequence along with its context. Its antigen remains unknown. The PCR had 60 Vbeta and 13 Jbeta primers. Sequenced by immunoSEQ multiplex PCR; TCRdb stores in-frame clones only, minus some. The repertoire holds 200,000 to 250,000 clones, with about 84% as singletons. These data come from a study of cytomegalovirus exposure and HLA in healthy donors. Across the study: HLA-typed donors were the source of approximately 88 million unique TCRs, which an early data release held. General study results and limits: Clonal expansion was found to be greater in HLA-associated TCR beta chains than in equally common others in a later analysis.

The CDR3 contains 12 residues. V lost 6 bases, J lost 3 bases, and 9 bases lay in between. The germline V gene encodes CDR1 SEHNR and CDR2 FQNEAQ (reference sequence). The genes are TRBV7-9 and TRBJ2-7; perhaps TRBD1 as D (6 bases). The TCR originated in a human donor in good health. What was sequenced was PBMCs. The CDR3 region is CASRPDSYEQYF. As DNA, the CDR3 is TGTGCCAGCAGACCGGACAGCTACGAGCAGTACTTC. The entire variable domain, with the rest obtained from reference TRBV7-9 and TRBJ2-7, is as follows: DTGVSQNPRHKITKRGQNVTFRCDPISEHNRLYWYRQTLGQGPEFLTYFQNEAQLEKSRLLSDRFSAERPKGSFSTLEIQRTEQGDSAMYLCASRPDSYEQYFGPGTRLTVT.